The present entry profiles one T cell receptor (beta chain) with its context. Assay used: immunoSEQ multiplex PCR; TCRdb lists only in-frame clones, some missing. This table holds roughly 9,000 clones, 65% to 85% found once. These data belong to a study of tumor-infiltrating lymphocytes in localized non-small cell lung cancer. The CDR3 runs to 18 residues. Trimming took 5 bases from V and 0 from J, leaving 20 bases between them. Germline V gives CDR1 MGHRA, CDR2 YSYEKL. Sample: uninvolved lung tissue not adjacent to the tumor. This sequence originates from a human donor with non-small cell lung cancer. The chain uses TRBV4-1 and TRBJ2-1; D remains unclear. The CDR3 nucleotides are TGCGCCAGCAGCTCCCGGAGTGACCCCGGTTCCTCCTACAATGAGCAGTTCTTC. It is translated as CASSSRSDPGSSYNEQFF.